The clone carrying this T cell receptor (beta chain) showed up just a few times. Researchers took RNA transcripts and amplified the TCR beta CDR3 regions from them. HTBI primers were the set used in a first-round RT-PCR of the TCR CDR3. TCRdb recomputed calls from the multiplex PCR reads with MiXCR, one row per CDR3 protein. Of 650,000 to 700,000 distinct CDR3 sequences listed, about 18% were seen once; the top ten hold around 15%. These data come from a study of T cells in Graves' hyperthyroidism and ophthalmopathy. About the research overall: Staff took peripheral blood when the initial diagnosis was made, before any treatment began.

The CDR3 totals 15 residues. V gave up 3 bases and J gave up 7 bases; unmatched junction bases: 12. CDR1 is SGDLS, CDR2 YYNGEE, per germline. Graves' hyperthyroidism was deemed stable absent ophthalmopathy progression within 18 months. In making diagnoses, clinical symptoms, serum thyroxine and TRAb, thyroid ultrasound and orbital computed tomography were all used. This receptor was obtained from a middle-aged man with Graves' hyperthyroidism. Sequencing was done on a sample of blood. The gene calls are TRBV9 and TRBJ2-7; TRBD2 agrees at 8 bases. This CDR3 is CASSASLIAGNEQYF. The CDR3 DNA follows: TGTGCCAGCAGCGCGAGTTTGATAGCGGGAAATGAGCAGTACTTC.